Each of the 6 T cell receptor beta chains below was sequenced from the same sample in a study of blood T cell repertoires in COVID-19. Only in-frame clones appear in the TCRdb table, and some are missing; sequencing was by immunoSEQ multiplex PCR. The table records more than 150,000 clones, about 86% of them present only once. Input material: peripheral blood. These receptor sequences come from a man between 50 and 59 years old with active or convalescent COVID-19.

V usage is TRBV28 and J usage is TRBJ1-4; maybe TRBD1 (5 bases). The germline gives CDR1 MDHEN, CDR2 SYDVKM. The CDR3 has 12 amino acids. The ends were cut back, 3 bases at V and 13 bases at J, with 12 bases in the middle. CDR3 bases: TGTGCCAGCAGTTTGGAAAGGGGTAGACTGTTTTTT. This sequence encodes CASSLERGRLFF.

The chain has TRBV3-1 (or the pseudogene TRBV3-2) and TRBJ2-7; 9 bases fit TRBD1. V shed 1 base and J 9 bases; nucleotides not matched to a gene: 10. Germline loops: CDR1 LGHDT, CDR2 YNNKEL (reference sequence). There are 15 residues in the CDR3. The DNA of the CDR3 is TGTGCCAGCAGCCAAGTTGGGACAGGGACGTCGAGGCAGTACTTC. Encoded protein: CASSQVGTGTSRQYF.

V gene TRBV6-5 combines with J gene TRBJ1-5; a possible D gene is TRBD1 (5 bases). CDR3 length: 15 residues. The V end was cut by 4 bases, the J end by 2 bases, with 12 bases between. Germline V lookup: CDR1 MNHEY, CDR2 SVGAGI. The DNA for the CDR3 is TGTGCCAGCAGTTTCGCAGGGCCGGGCAATCAGCCCCAGCATTTT. Amino acid sequence: CASSFAGPGNQPQHF.

J is TRBJ1-1 and V is TRBV4-2; 7 positions agree with TRBD1. V was pared by 2 bases and J by 4 bases, with 10 bases of the junction left unmatched. Germline lookup yields CDR1 LGHNA and CDR2 YNFKEQ. The CDR3 length is 16 residues. The CDR3 sequence: CASSQRPDQGGTEAFF. In DNA, the CDR3 is TGTGCCAGCAGCCAAAGGCCCGACCAGGGGGGCACTGAAGCTTTCTTT.

CDR3 coding DNA: TGTGCTAGTGGTTTGATAGTGGGTTTCCGGACTAGCGGGTGGTTCAATGAGCAGTTCTTC. This gives the protein CASGLIVGFRTSGWFNEQFF. V is TRBV12-5 and J is TRBJ2-1; 11 nucleotides align to TRBD2. This CDR3 spans 20 amino acids. The V segment lost 2 bases and the J segment 6 bases; nucleotides outside the gene matches: 18. Germline V CDR1 and CDR2: LGHNT, FRNRAP.

This chain links TRBV5-1 with TRBJ2-7; 10 nucleotides line up with TRBD2. V lost 4 bases to trimming and J lost 7 bases; unmatched junction nucleotides: 11. The V gene's germline CDR1 is SGHRS and CDR2 YFSETQ. CDR3 length: 15 amino acids. CDR3 sequence reads: CASSPASGRIREQYF. The CDR3 DNA reads as TGCGCCAGCAGCCCGGCTAGCGGGAGAATCAGGGAGCAGTACTTC.